These 24 T cell receptor beta chains came from one sample sequenced in a study of blood T cell repertoires in COVID-19. The repertoire was sequenced with immunoSEQ multiplex PCR; TCRdb's copy has only in-frame clones and lacks some. In the table there are 300,000 to 400,000 clones, around 89% of which are singletons. The specimen sequenced was PBMCs or T cells enriched from blood (not recorded which). The source is a man aged 18 to 29 who had recovered from COVID-19.

The V call is TRBV7-2, the J call TRBJ2-7; TRBD2 matches at 10 bases. With V trimmed by 1 base and J by 3 bases, 3 bases remained unmatched. Germline values: CDR1 SGHTA, CDR2 FQGNSA. This CDR3 comprises 15 residues. The CDR3 here is CASSLDLAGVYEQYF. DNA of the CDR3: TGTGCCAGCAGCTTAGACCTAGCGGGAGTCTACGAGCAGTACTTC.

This sequence joins TRBV7-2 and TRBJ2-4; weak D call: TRBD1 (5 bases). Trimming took off 1 base at V and 6 bases at J, with 10 bases between the two ends. From germline, CDR1 is SGHTA and CDR2 FQGNSA. The CDR3 spans 14 residues. Here the CDR3 reads CASSLVQGVNIQYF. The CDR3 DNA reads as TGTGCCAGCAGCTTAGTTCAGGGTGTAAACATTCAGTACTTC.

J is TRBJ2-3 and V is TRBV11-2; no clear D. The CDR3 is 13 residues long. CDR1 is SGHAT, CDR2 FQNNGV, per germline. V lost 1 base and J lost 2, with 4 bases in between. CDR3 in DNA: TGTGCCAGCAGCTTAGTTAACACAGATACGCAGTATTTT. It translates to CASSLVNTDTQYF. The whole variable domain, filled in from reference TRBV11-2 and TRBJ2-3, reads EAGVAQSPRYKIIEKRQSVAFWCNPISGHATLYWYQQILGQGPKLLIQFQNNGVVDDSQLPKDRFSAERLKGVDSTLKIQPAKLEDSAVYLCASSLVNTDTQYFGPGTRLTVL.

The chain links TRBV4-2 to TRBJ2-7; TRBD2 is a possible D gene (6 bases). Germline V gives CDR1 LGHNA, CDR2 YNFKEQ. This CDR3 contains 15 residues. Trimming took 0 bases from V and 0 from J, leaving 9 bases between them. CDR3 DNA: TGTGCCAGCAGCCAAGAGGCGGGGAGCTCCTACGAGCAGTACTTC. Its translation is CASSQEAGSSYEQYF.

The rearrangement uses TRBV6-5 and TRBJ2-1; TRBD2 matches at 8 bases. The CDR3 length is 14 residues. Trimming cost V 7 bases and J 6 bases; bases outside gene matches: 8. Germline CDR1 MNHEY, CDR2 SVGAGI. The CDR3 sequence: CASTQAGAINEQFF. The CDR3 DNA is TGTGCCAGCACCCAAGCGGGAGCTATCAATGAGCAGTTCTTC.

This clone has a handful of counts. The sample holds other DNA sequences that translate to the same CDR3. This chain uses TRBV28 with TRBJ1-5; a possible D gene is TRBD1 (6 bases). The CDR3 is made up of 14 amino acids. The V end lost 3 bases, the J end lost 5 bases, and 11 bases lay between the germline ends. The germline V gene encodes CDR1 MDHEN and CDR2 SYDVKM. The CDR3 sequence: CASSFPDRYQPQHF. CDR3 DNA: TGTGCCAGCAGTTTTCCGGACAGATATCAGCCCCAGCATTTT.

V gene TRBV18 combines with J gene TRBJ2-2; TRBD1 matches at 8 bases. Germline CDR1 and CDR2: KGHSH and LQKENI. J gave up 2 bases and V 3 bases, and 2 bases lay outside the gene matches. The CDR3 is 15 amino acids. The CDR3 sequence is CASSPGQVNTGELFF. DNA for the CDR3: TGTGCCAGCTCACCGGGACAGGTTAACACCGGGGAGCTGTTTTTT. Complete variable domain (other parts from reference TRBV18 and TRBJ2-2): NAGVMQNPRHLVRRRGQEARLRCSPMKGHSHVYWYRQLPEEGLKFMVYLQKENIIDESGMPKERFSAEFPKEGPSILRIQQVVRGDSAAYFCASSPGQVNTGELFFGEGSRLTVL.

The rearrangement links TRBV19 to TRBJ1-6; D gene uncertain. This CDR3 region has 13 residues. Trimming removed 7 bases at V and 6 bases at J, with 10 bases between. Germline CDR1 is LNHDA and CDR2 is SQIVND (reference sequence). CDR3 coding DNA: TGTGCCAGTAAGGGAGGGCCTAATTCACCCCTCCACTTT. Protein: CASKGGPNSPLHF.

The V call is TRBV7-2, the J call TRBJ1-5; 9 bases are a match to TRBD1. CDR1 SGHTA and CDR2 FQGNSA come from the germline V gene. The CDR3 consists of 15 residues. J was trimmed by 11 bases and V by 4 bases; bases with no gene match: 12. As DNA, the CDR3 is TGTGCCAGCAGCTCCGGACAGGGGTGGCGCGGGGCCCAGCATTTT. This gives the protein CASSSGQGWRGAQHF.

This chain uses TRBV7-3 with TRBJ2-1; tentatively, D is TRBD2 (5 bases). The germline V gene has CDR1 SGHTA and CDR2 FQGTGA. The CDR3 is 15 amino acids. V dropped 4 bases and J dropped 10 bases, with 20 bases sitting between them. As DNA, the CDR3 is TGTGCCAGCAGCTCTCAAGCGAGAGGAGGTTCGGAGCAGTTCTTC. Encoded protein: CASSSQARGGSEQFF.

The CDR3: CSVTPSDQGNTIYF. The CDR3 DNA follows: TGCAGCGTAACTCCATCCGATCAGGGGAACACCATATATTTT. V gene TRBV29-1 combines with J gene TRBJ1-3, with D possibly matching TRBD1 (6 bases). Deletions cut 6 bases from V and 7 bases from J, with 19 bases between. Looked up from germline, CDR1 is SQVTM and CDR2 is ANQGSEA. The CDR3 is 14 residues long.

This chain links TRBV28 with TRBJ1-2, with 8 bases fitting TRBD1. This CDR3 has 14 amino acids. CDR1 is MDHEN, CDR2 SYDVKM, per germline. Germline trimming cut 2 bases from V and 8 bases from J; bases unmatched to any gene: 7. The CDR3 loop is CASSLLTQGEGYTF. The CDR3 coding sequence is TGTGCCAGCAGTTTACTCACACAGGGGGAAGGCTACACCTTC.

This clone was counted a single time. The chain recombines TRBV28 with TRBJ2-7; unclear D gene. Trimming stripped 6 bases from V and 6 bases from J, with 15 bases between. The CDR3 has 13 residues. Germline V gives CDR1 MDHEN, CDR2 SYDVKM. CDR3 bases: TGTGCCAGCAGCCCGTTCCCGGTCGGCGAGCAGTACTTC. This codes for CASSPFPVGEQYF.

CDR3 amino acids: CASGQEGNEKLFF. CDR3 bases: TGTGCCAGCGGACAGGAGGGGAATGAAAAACTGTTTTTT. The J gene is TRBJ1-4, the V gene TRBV6-5; the match to TRBD1 covers 7 bases. Losses at the gene ends were 8 bases for V and 5 bases for J; bases not matched to a gene: 5. CDR3 length equals 13 residues. Germline lookup yields CDR1 MNHEY and CDR2 SVGAGI.

The rearrangement joins TRBV12-5 to TRBJ1-1; D is ambiguous. Looked up from germline, CDR1 is LGHNT and CDR2 is FRNRAP. CDR3 size: 12 residues. Trimming took off 2 bases at V and 7 bases at J, with 8 bases between the two ends. The CDR3 reads CASGLIQNEAFF. In DNA, the CDR3 is TGTGCTAGTGGTTTGATTCAGAATGAAGCTTTCTTT.

The rearrangement joins TRBV5-1 to TRBJ1-5, with D uncertain. The CDR3 consists of 13 residues. V lost 4 bases and J 4 bases, leaving 9 bases between the germline ends. The germline V gene encodes CDR1 SGHRS and CDR2 YFSETQ. CDR3 coding DNA: TGCGCCAGCAGCGGAGGGATAAATCAGCCCCAGCATTTT. Its protein is CASSGGINQPQHF.

V gene TRBV20-1 combines with J gene TRBJ2-3, with unresolved D. The germline CDR1 and CDR2 sequences are DFQATT and SNEGSKA (reference sequence). With 3 bases removed from V and 1 base from J, the gap between germline ends came to 8 bases. This CDR3 comprises 13 residues. The CDR3 is CSASPSGTDTQYF. CDR3 coding DNA: TGCAGTGCTAGTCCCAGCGGCACAGATACGCAGTATTTT.

The chain combines TRBV19 with TRBJ2-5, with D maybe TRBD1 (5 bases). V was shortened by 3 bases and J by 5 bases, with 13 bases between the two germline ends. Germline CDR1 is LNHDA and CDR2 is SQIVND (reference sequence). CDR3 length equals 14 residues. The CDR3 spells CASSITGQGETQYF. CDR3 in DNA: TGTGCCAGTAGTATTACAGGCCAAGGGGAGACCCAGTACTTC. The full variable domain, its missing parts supplied by reference TRBV19 and TRBJ2-5, is DGGITQSPKYLFRKEGQNVTLSCEQNLNHDAMYWYRQDPGQGLRLIYYSQIVNDFQKGDIAEGYSVSREKKESFPLTVTSAQKNPTAFYLCASSITGQGETQYFGPGTRLLVL.

The chain combines TRBV10-3 with TRBJ2-2, with a tentative D call TRBD2 (6 bases). The germline V and J ends were trimmed by 4 bases and 1 base, with 10 bases remaining between them. Germline V gene sequence: CDR1 ENHRY, CDR2 SYGVKD. The CDR3 has 15 residues. The DNA for the CDR3 is TGTGCCATCAGTGTGACGGGACTGAACACCGGGGAGCTGTTTTTT. This sequence encodes CAISVTGLNTGELFF.

This clone was detected once. The chain carries TRBV9 and TRBJ2-7, with TRBD1 matching 9 bases. Trimming removed 3 bases from V and 0 bases from J; junction bases left unmatched: 10. Per the germline V gene, CDR1 is SGDLS and CDR2 is YYNGEE. CDR3 length equals 17 residues. CDR3 in amino acids: CASSDAPGQGSSYEQYF. The CDR3 nucleotides are TGTGCCAGCAGCGATGCCCCGGGACAGGGAAGCTCCTACGAGCAGTACTTC.

The genes are TRBV19 and TRBJ1-3, with D unresolved. V lost 7 bases to trimming and J lost 0 bases, with 10 bases between them. This CDR3 is built from 14 residues. Germline CDR1 is LNHDA and CDR2 is SQIVND (reference sequence). The CDR3 DNA sequence: TGTGCCAGTATTCCAGCGAACTCTGGAAACACCATATATTTT. Protein sequence: CASIPANSGNTIYF.

This rearrangement joins TRBV28 to TRBJ1-1; 8 bases match TRBD1. After removal of 8 bases from V and 3 bases from J, the junction contained 11 bases not matched to a gene. The length of the CDR3 is 15 residues. In germline, CDR1 is MDHEN, CDR2 SYDVKM. CDR3 bases: TGTGCCAGCGAGTCAGGGGGCGGAGAGGACACTGAAGCTTTCTTT. Translating gives CASESGGGEDTEAFF. Filled out from reference TRBV28 and TRBJ1-1, the complete variable domain reads DVKVTQSSRYLVKRTGEKVFLECVQDMDHENMFWYRQDPGLGLRLIYFSYDVKMKEKGDIPEGYSVSREKKERFSLILESASTNQTSMYLCASESGGGEDTEAFFGQGTRLTVV.

The chain uses TRBV21-1 and TRBJ1-5. TRBV21-1 represents a pseudogene. This CDR3 region has 17 residues. The CDR3 reads CASSKKRGGKCNQPQHF. As DNA, the CDR3 is TGTGCCAGCAGCAAAAAAAGGGGGGGAAAGTGCAATCAGCCCCAGCATTTT.

As concerns this clone: This sample includes further DNA sequences coding for the same CDR3. The CDR3: CASSYSGGGTEAFF. The DNA for the CDR3 is TGTGCCAGCAGTTACTCGGGAGGGGGCACTGAAGCTTTCTTT. The chain links TRBV6-5 to TRBJ1-1; possibly TRBD1 for D (6 bases). Germline values: CDR1 MNHEY, CDR2 SVGAGI. This CDR3 comprises 14 residues. Trimming stripped 0 bases from V and 4 bases from J, with 9 bases between.